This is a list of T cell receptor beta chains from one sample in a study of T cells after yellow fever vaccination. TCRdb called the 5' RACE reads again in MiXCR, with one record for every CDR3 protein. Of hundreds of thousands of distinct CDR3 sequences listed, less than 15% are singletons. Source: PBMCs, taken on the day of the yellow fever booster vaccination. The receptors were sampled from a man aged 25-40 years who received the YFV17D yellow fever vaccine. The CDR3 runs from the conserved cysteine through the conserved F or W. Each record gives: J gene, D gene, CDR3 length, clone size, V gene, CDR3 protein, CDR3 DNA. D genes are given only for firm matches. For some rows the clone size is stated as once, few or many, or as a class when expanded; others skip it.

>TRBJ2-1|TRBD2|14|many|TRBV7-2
CASSLAGLANEQFF
TGTGCCAGCAGCTTAGCGGGACTAGCCAATGAGCAGTTCTTC
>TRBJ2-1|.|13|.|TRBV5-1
CASNIQGGNEQFF
TGCGCCAGCAATATTCAGGGCGGCAATGAGCAGTTCTTC
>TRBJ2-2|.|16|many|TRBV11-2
CASSLDFSLQTGELFF
TGTGCCAGCAGCTTAGATTTTTCACTACAAACCGGGGAGCTGTTTTTT
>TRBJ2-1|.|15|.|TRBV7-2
CASSLGRSRYNEQFF
TGTGCCAGCAGCTTAGGGCGGAGCCGATACAATGAGCAGTTCTTC
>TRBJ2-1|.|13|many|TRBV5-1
CASSSPRSNLAIF
TGCGCCAGCAGCTCGCCCCGAAGTAACCTTGCAATCTTC
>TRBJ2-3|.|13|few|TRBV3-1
CASSGSATDTQYF
TGTGCCAGCAGCGGATCGGCCACAGATACGCAGTATTTT
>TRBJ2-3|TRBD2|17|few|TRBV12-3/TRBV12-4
CASSSLRTSGIADTQYF
TGTGCCAGCAGTTCCCTAAGGACTAGCGGGATAGCAGATACGCAGTATTTT
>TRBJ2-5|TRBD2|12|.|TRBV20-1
CSASGEQETQYF
TGCAGTGCCAGCGGGGAACAAGAGACCCAGTACTTC
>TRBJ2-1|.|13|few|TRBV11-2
CASSTAGYNEQFF
TGTGCCAGCAGCACCGCGGGCTACAATGAGCAGTTCTTC
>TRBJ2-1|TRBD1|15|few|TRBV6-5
CASSYGRGRHNEQFF
TGTGCCAGCAGTTACGGCAGGGGGCGGCACAATGAGCAGTTCTTC
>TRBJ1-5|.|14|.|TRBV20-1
CSAPVTGTFQPQHF
TGCAGTGCACCCGTAACAGGGACGTTTCAGCCCCAGCATTTT
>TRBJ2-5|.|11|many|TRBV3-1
CASSQLETQYF
TGTGCCAGCAGCCAATTGGAGACCCAGTACTTC
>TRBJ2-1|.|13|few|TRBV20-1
CSAVRSSYNEQFF
TGCAGTGCTGTTCGGAGCTCCTACAATGAGCAGTTCTTC
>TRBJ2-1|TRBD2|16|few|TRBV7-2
CASSLYGRAPYNEQFF
TGTGCCAGCAGCTTATACGGGAGGGCCCCCTACAATGAGCAGTTCTTC
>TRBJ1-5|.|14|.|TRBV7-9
CASSLDRVGQPQHF
TGTGCCAGCAGCTTAGACAGGGTCGGTCAGCCCCAGCATTTT
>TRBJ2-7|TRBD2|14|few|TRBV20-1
CSVTGLGASYEQYF
TGCAGTGTCACCGGACTAGGTGCTTCCTACGAGCAGTACTTC
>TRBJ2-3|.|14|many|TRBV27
CASGAVPDVDTQYF
TGTGCCAGCGGTGCGGTCCCAGATGTGGATACGCAGTATTTT
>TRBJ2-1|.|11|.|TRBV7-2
CASSAATEQFF
TGTGCCAGCAGCGCCGCTACTGAGCAGTTCTTC
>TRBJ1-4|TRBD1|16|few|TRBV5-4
CASSSNLRDRGEKLFF
TGTGCCAGCAGCTCAAACCTCCGGGACAGGGGTGAAAAACTGTTTTTT
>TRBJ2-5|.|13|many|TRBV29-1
CSFRSGAQETQYF
TGCAGCTTCCGAAGTGGCGCCCAAGAGACCCAGTACTTC
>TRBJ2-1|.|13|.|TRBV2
CATGEGSYNEQFF
TGTGCCACAGGGGAGGGCTCCTACAATGAGCAGTTCTTC
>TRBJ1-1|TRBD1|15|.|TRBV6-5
CASSFSGTGISEAFF
TGTGCCAGCAGTTTCTCCGGGACAGGGATCAGTGAAGCTTTCTTT
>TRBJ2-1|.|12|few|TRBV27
CASTTAGNEQFF
TGTGCCAGTACTACAGCGGGCAATGAGCAGTTCTTC
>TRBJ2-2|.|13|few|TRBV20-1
CSALRENTGELFF
TGCAGTGCGCTGAGAGAAAACACCGGGGAGCTGTTTTTT
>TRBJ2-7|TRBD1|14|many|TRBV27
CASRPGQGSYEQYF
TGTGCCAGCAGGCCGGGACAGGGCTCCTACGAGCAGTACTTC
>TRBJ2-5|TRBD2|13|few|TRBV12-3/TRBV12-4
CASSLSGTGGQYF
TGTGCCAGCAGTTTAAGCGGAACGGGAGGCCAGTACTTC
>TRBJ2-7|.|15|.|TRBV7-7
CASSLLSGGAYEQYF
TGTGCTAGCAGCTTACTATCGGGCGGTGCCTACGAGCAGTACTTC
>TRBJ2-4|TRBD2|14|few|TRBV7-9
CASSLGGSKNIQYF
TGTGCCAGCAGCTTAGGCGGGAGCAAAAACATTCAGTACTTC
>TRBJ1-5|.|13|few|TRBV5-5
CASSQMLDQPQHF
TGTGCCAGCAGCCAGATGTTAGATCAGCCCCAGCATTTT
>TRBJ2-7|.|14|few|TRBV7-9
CASGNDRANYEQYF
TGTGCCAGCGGGAATGACCGGGCGAACTACGAGCAGTACTTC
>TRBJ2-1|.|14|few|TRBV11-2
CASSLASPYNEQFF
TGTGCCAGCAGCTTAGCCAGTCCCTACAATGAGCAGTTCTTC
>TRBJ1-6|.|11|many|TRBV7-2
CASSGGHKFYF
TGTGCCAGCAGTGGGGGACATAAGTTCTACTTT
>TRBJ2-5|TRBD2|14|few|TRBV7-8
CASSTPGLGVTQYF
TGTGCCAGCAGCACACCGGGACTAGGGGTGACCCAGTACTTC
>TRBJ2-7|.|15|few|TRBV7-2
CASSLVPVSSYEQYF
TGTGCCAGCAGCTTAGTACCCGTGAGCTCCTACGAGCAGTACTTC
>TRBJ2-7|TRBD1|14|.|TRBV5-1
CASSYGQGPDEQYF
TGCGCCAGCAGCTACGGACAGGGTCCGGACGAGCAGTACTTC
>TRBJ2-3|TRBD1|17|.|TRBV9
CASSPRTGGKSTDTQYF
TGTGCCAGCAGCCCCCGGACAGGGGGCAAGAGCACAGATACGCAGTATTTT
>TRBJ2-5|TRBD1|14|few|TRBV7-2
CASSFQTGGETQYF
TGTGCCAGCAGCTTCCAGACAGGGGGGGAGACCCAGTACTTC
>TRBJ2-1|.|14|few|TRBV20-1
CSAYTSRSYNEQFF
TGCAGTGCTTACACTAGCAGATCCTACAATGAGCAGTTCTTC
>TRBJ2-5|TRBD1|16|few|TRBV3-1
CASSHTAGTVQETQYF
TGTGCCAGCAGCCACACCGCCGGGACAGTCCAAGAGACCCAGTACTTC
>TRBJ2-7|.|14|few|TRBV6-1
CASTPPSNPYEQYF
TGTGCCAGCACGCCTCCGTCTAACCCCTACGAGCAGTACTTC
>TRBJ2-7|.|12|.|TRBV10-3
CAIGLQDYEQYF
TGTGCCATCGGCCTACAGGACTACGAGCAGTACTTC
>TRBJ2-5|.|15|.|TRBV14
CASSPRDIGLETQYF
TGTGCCAGCAGCCCCCGGGACATAGGGTTGGAGACCCAGTACTTC
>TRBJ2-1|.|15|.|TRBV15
CATSRAGAYVNEQFF
TGTGCCACCAGCAGAGCGGGAGCTTACGTGAATGAGCAGTTCTTC
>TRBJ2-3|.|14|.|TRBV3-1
CASSLGTPSDTQYF
TGTGCCAGCAGCCTCGGGACTCCCTCAGATACGCAGTATTTT
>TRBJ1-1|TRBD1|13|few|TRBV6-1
CASRGQGSTEAFF
TGTGCCAGCCGTGGACAGGGGAGCACTGAAGCTTTCTTT
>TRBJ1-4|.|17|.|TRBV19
CASSKDDVAATNEKLFF
TGTGCCAGTAGTAAAGACGACGTCGCAGCAACTAATGAAAAACTGTTTTTT
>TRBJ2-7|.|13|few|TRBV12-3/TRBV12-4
CASSLGEIYEQYF
TGTGCCAGCAGTTTGGGAGAGATCTACGAGCAGTACTTC
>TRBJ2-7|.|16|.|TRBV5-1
CASSSGGMGTGSEQYF
TGCGCCAGCAGCTCCGGGGGGATGGGGACAGGATCCGAGCAGTACTTC
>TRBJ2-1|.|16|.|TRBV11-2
CASSLRDVASYNEQFF
TGTGCCAGCAGCCTGAGGGACGTCGCCTCCTACAATGAGCAGTTCTTC
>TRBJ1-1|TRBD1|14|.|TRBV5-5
CASSIRQGSTEAFF
TGTGCCAGCAGCATACGACAGGGTAGCACTGAAGCTTTCTTT
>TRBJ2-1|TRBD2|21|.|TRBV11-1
CASSRCRPGLAEKRSYNEQFF
TGTGCCAGCAGCCGCTGCAGACCGGGACTAGCGGAGAAAAGGTCCTACAATGAGCAGTTCTTC
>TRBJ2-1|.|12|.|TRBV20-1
CSARELLDEQFF
TGCAGTGCTAGAGAGCTTTTGGATGAGCAGTTCTTC
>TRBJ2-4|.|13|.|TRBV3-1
CASSQQGSNIQYF
TGTGCCAGCAGCCAACAGGGGTCGAACATTCAGTACTTC
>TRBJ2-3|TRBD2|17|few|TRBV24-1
CATSDTTSGSGTDTQYF
TGTGCCACCAGTGATACGACTAGCGGGAGTGGCACAGATACGCAGTATTTT